This T cell receptor (beta chain) was recorded in a study of cytomegalovirus exposure and HLA in healthy donors. It was with 60 Vbeta and 13 Jbeta primers that the PCR ran. Only in-frame clones appear in the TCRdb table, and some are missing; sequencing was by immunoSEQ multiplex PCR. Among 180,000 or so clones, around 80% were seen once, and the ten largest hold about 1.5%. Losses at the gene ends were 5 bases for V and 9 bases for J; bases not matched to a gene: 12. Germline V gene lookup returns CDR1 SGHNT and CDR2 YENEEA. This CDR3 region has 15 residues. This TCR derives from a man aged 18-30 years in good health and CMV-seronegative. The gene calls are TRBV11-3 and TRBJ2-1, with 8 bases that match TRBD2. The material sequenced was PBMCs. CDR3 DNA sequence: TGTGCCAGCAGCCTCCTCACGGGAGGGCCTGGTGAGCAGTTCTTC. Translating it yields CASSLLTGGPGEQFF.